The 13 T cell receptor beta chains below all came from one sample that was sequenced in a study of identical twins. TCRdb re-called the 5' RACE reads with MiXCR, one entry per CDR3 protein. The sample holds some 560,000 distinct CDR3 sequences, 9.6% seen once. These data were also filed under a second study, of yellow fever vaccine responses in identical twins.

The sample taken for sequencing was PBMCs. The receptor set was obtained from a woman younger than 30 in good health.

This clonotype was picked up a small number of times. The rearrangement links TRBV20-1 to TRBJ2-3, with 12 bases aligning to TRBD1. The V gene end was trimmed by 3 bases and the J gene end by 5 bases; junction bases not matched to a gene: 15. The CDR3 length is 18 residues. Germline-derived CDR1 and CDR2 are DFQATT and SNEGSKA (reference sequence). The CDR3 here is CSARGISGQGAGGDTQYF. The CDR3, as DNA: TGCAGTGCTAGGGGGATCTCGGGACAGGGGGCTGGAGGAGATACGCAGTATTTT.

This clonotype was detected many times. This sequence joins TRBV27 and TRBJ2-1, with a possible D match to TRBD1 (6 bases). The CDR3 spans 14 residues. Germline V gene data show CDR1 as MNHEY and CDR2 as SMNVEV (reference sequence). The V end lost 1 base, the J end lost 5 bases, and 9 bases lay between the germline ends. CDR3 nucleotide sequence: TGTGCCAGCAGTTTATGGGGGCGGGACAATGAGCAGTTCTTC. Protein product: CASSLWGRDNEQFF.

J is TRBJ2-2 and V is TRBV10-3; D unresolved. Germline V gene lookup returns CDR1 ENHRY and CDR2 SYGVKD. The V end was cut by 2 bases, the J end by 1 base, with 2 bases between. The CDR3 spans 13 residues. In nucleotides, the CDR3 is TGTGCCATCAGTGAGAAGAACACCGGGGAGCTGTTTTTT. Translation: CAISEKNTGELFF.

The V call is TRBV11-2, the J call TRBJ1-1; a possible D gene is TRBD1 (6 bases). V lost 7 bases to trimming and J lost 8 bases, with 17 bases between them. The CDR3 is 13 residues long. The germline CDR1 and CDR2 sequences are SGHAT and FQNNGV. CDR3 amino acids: CASTLTQGSEAFF. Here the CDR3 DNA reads TGTGCCAGCACCCTCACACAGGGTTCCGAAGCTTTCTTT.

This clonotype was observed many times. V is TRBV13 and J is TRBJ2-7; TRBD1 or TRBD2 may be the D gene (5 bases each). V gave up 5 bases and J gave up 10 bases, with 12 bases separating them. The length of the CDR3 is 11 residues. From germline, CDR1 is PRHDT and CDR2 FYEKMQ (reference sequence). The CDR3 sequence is CASSDRDLQYF. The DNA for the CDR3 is TGTGCCAGCAGCGACCGGGACCTACAGTACTTC.

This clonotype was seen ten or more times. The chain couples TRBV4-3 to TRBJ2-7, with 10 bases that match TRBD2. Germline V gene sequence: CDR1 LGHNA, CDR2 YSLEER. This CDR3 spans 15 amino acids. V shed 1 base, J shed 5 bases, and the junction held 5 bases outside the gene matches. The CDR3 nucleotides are TGCGCCAGCAGCCAAGTAGCGGGGGGCGGGAACGAGCAGTACTTC. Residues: CASSQVAGGGNEQYF.

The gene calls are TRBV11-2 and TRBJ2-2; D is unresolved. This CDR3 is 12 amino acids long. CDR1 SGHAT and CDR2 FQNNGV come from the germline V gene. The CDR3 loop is CGAWADTGELFF. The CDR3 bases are TGTGGGGCCTGGGCCGACACCGGGGAGCTGTTTTTT.

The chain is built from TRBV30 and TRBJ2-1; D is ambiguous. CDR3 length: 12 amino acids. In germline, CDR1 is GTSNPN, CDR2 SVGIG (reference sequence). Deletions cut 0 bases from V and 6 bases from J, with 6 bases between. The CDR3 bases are TGTGCCTGGAGTGTACAAGGCAATGAGCAGTTCTTC. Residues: CAWSVQGNEQFF.

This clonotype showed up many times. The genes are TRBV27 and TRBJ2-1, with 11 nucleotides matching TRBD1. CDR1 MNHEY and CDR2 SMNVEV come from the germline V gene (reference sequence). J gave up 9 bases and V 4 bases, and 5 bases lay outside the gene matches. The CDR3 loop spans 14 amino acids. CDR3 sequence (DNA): TGTGCCAGCAGTTCCAGGACAGGGGGCAGTGAGCAGTTCTTC. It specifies CASSSRTGGSEQFF.

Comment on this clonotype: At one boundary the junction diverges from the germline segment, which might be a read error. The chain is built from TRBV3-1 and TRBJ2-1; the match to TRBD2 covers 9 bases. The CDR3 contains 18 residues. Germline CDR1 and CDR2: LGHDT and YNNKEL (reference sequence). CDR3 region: CTSCFRLADGPSPYEQFF. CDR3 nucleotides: TGTACCAGCTGTTTCAGACTAGCGGATGGACCTTCACCGTATGAGCAGTTCTTC.

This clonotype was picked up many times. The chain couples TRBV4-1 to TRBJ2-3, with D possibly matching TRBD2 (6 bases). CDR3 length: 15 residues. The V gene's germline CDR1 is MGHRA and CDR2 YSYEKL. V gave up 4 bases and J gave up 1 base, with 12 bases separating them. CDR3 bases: TGCGCCAGCAGCCCGGACTGGGGGGGCACAGATACGCAGTATTTT. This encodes CASSPDWGGTDTQYF.

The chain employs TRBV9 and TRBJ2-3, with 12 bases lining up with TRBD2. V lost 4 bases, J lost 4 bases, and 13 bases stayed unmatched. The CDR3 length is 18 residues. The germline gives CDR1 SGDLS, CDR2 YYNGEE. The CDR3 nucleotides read TGTGCCAGCAGCTTGGGACCCCCTAGCGGGAGGGCCGCAGATACGCAGTATTTT. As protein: CASSLGPPSGRAADTQYF. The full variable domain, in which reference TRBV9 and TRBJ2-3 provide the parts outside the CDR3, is DSGVTQTPKHLITATGQRVTLRCSPRSGDLSVYWYQQSLDQGLQFLIQYYNGEERAKGNILERFSAQQFPDLHSELNLSSLELGDSALYFCASSLGPPSGRAADTQYFGPGTRLTVL.

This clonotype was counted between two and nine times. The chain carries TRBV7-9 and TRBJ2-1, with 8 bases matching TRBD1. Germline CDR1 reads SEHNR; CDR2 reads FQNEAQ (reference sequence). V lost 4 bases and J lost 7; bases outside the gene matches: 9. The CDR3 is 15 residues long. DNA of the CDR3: TGTGCCAGCAGCTCAACCAGACAGGGGAGAAATGAGCAGTTCTTC. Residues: CASSSTRQGRNEQFF. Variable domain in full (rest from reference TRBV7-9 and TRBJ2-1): DTGVSQNPRHKITKRGQNVTFRCDPISEHNRLYWYRQTLGQGPEFLTYFQNEAQLEKSRLLSDRFSAERPKGSFSTLEIQRTEQGDSAMYLCASSSTRQGRNEQFFGPGTRLTVL.